These 13 T cell receptor beta chains share one sample of origin, sequenced in a study of control samples from healthy donors and cancer patients. Clones were sequenced by immunoSEQ multiplex PCR, and TCRdb holds only the in-frame ones, with some missing. This sample has more than 110,000 clones, with roughly 92% found just once. The sequenced sample consisted of blood. The receptors originated from a man between 25 and 39 years old in good health.

The chain has TRBV6-2 or TRBV6-3 and TRBJ1-1, with a tentative D call TRBD1 (6 bases). V was shortened by 0 bases and J by 1 base, with 9 bases between the two germline ends. The CDR3 loop spans 15 amino acids. Germline CDR1 is MNHEY and CDR2 is SVGEGT. CDR3 DNA: TGTGCCAGCAGTTACTCTAGGGGGACGAACACTGAAGCTTTCTTT. Translated, it gives CASSYSRGTNTEAFF.

The chain recombines TRBV11-2 with TRBJ2-1, with 8 positions matching TRBD2. The CDR3 sequence is 17 residues long. Germline V CDR1 and CDR2: SGHAT, FQNNGV. The ends lost 2 bases at V and 6 bases at J; junction bases unmatched: 12. The CDR3 DNA reads TGTGCCAGCAGCTTACGCCCCCCAGCGGGAGATTTCAATGAGCAGTTCTTC. Translating it yields CASSLRPPAGDFNEQFF. The full variable domain, with the rest looked up from reference TRBV11-2 and TRBJ2-1, is EAGVAQSPRYKIIEKRQSVAFWCNPISGHATLYWYQQILGQGPKLLIQFQNNGVVDDSQLPKDRFSAERLKGVDSTLKIQPAKLEDSAVYLCASSLRPPAGDFNEQFFGPGTRLTVL.

This chain links TRBV5-1 with TRBJ1-1; maybe TRBD1 (5 bases). Trimming shortened V by 0 bases and J by 0 bases, and 15 bases separated the two germline ends. There are 17 residues in the CDR3. Germline assignment: CDR1 SGHRS and CDR2 YFSETQ. The CDR3 DNA follows: TGCGCCAGCAGCTTGGGGGGACGGGGAGCCTTGAACACTGAAGCTTTCTTT. Amino acid sequence: CASSLGGRGALNTEAFF.

To note about this clone: Compared with germline, one end of the junction differs, possibly owing to a read error. This chain's CDR3 is CSAFDRAF. DNA for the CDR3: TGCAGTGCTTTTGACAGAGCCTTC. V is TRBV20-1 and J is TRBJ1-2, with a tentative D call TRBD1 (5 bases). From germline, CDR1 is DFQATT and CDR2 SNEGSKA (reference sequence). CDR3 size: 8 residues.

The gene calls are TRBV28 and TRBJ1-2; D gene ambiguous. CDR3 length: 17 residues. V lost 5 bases, J lost 0 bases, and 19 bases lay in between. From germline, CDR1 is MDHEN and CDR2 SYDVKM. The CDR3 here is CASSPPRRIDTNYGYTF. The DNA for the CDR3 is TGTGCCAGCAGTCCTCCTCGACGGATAGATACTAACTATGGCTACACCTTC.

The chain's CDR3 is CAGQAGARETQYF. The CDR3 DNA reads TGTGCCGGACAAGCGGGAGCCCGAGAGACCCAGTACTTC. V and J are TRBV28 and TRBJ2-5; TRBD2 agrees at 8 bases. V gave up 11 bases and J gave up 4 bases; unmatched junction bases: 9. The germline CDR1 and CDR2 sequences are MDHEN and SYDVKM. The CDR3 covers 13 residues. The whole variable domain, remainder taken from reference TRBV28 and TRBJ2-5, is DVKVTQSSRYLVKRTGEKVFLECVQDMDHENMFWYRQDPGLGLRLIYFSYDVKMKEKGDIPEGYSVSREKKERFSLILESASTNQTSMYLCAGQAGARETQYFGPGTRLLVL.

This chain uses TRBV30 with TRBJ2-1; D is unclear. Germline loops: CDR1 GTSNPN, CDR2 SVGIG (reference sequence). V was trimmed by 5 bases and J by 4 bases, leaving 6 bases between them. This CDR3 is 11 amino acids long. CDR3 in amino acids: CAWSYYNEQFF. CDR3 coding DNA: TGTGCCTGGTCATATTACAATGAGCAGTTCTTC.

The chain carries TRBV3-1 (or the pseudogene TRBV3-2) and TRBJ2-3; perhaps TRBD2 as D (6 bases). Trimming removed 2 bases from V and 1 base from J, with 10 bases in between. The CDR3 runs to 15 residues. Germline loops: CDR1 LGHDT, CDR2 YNNKEL (reference sequence). For the CDR3, the DNA is TGTGCCAGCAGCCAAATCCAGCGGGGCACAGATACGCAGTATTTT. It codes for CASSQIQRGTDTQYF.

This chain links TRBV18 with TRBJ2-7; weak D call: TRBD1 (5 bases). Trimming shortened V by 3 bases and J by 0 bases, and 6 bases separated the two germline ends. Germline CDR1 KGHSH, CDR2 LQKENI. The CDR3 length is 13 residues. The CDR3 nucleotides are TGTGCCAGCTCACCGGGGCCCTCCTACGAGCAGTACTTC. Amino acids: CASSPGPSYEQYF.

This clone showed up just once. The J gene is TRBJ1-2, the V gene TRBV7-2; tentatively, D is TRBD1 (6 bases). Germline V lookup: CDR1 SGHTA, CDR2 FQGNSA. This CDR3 has 15 amino acids. Deletions cut 1 base from V and 4 bases from J, with 13 bases between. CDR3 DNA: TGTGCCAGCAGCTTAGAAGGGGGAGAGAGCTATGGCTACACCTTC. The encoded protein is CASSLEGGESYGYTF. Based on the CDR3 plus reference TRBV7-2 and TRBJ1-2, the full variable domain is GAGVSQSPSNKVTEKGKDVELRCDPISGHTALYWYRQSLGQGLEFLIYFQGNSAPDKSGLPSDRFSAERTGGSVSTLTIQRTQQEDSAVYLCASSLEGGESYGYTFGSGTRLTVV.

This rearrangement joins TRBV7-9 to TRBJ2-1; no firm D call. With 6 bases removed from V and 0 bases from J, the gap between germline ends came to 6 bases. This CDR3 is 13 amino acids long. Germline CDR1 reads SEHNR; CDR2 reads FQNEAQ (reference sequence). The CDR3 DNA sequence: TGTGCCAGCAGGGCGAGCTCCTACAATGAGCAGTTCTTC. The encoded protein is CASRASSYNEQFF.

This chain joins TRBV28 and TRBJ1-2; the D gene is possibly TRBD1 (6 bases). Deletions cut 3 bases from V and 5 bases from J, with 13 bases between. Per the germline V gene, CDR1 is MDHEN and CDR2 is SYDVKM. The length of the CDR3 is 14 residues. CDR3 sequence reads: CASSFPGAVYGYTF. The CDR3 DNA reads TGTGCCAGCAGTTTCCCGGGGGCGGTGTATGGCTACACCTTC.

The chain recombines TRBV6-6 with TRBJ1-1, with D unresolved. The ends were cut back, 6 bases at V and 2 bases at J, with 13 bases in the middle. Germline V CDR1 and CDR2: MNHNY, SVGAGI (reference sequence). CDR3 length: 14 residues. Here the CDR3 DNA reads TGTGCCAGCAGGTTAAAACCGGTAAACACTGAAGCTTTCTTT. The encoded protein is CASRLKPVNTEAFF.